The subject of this entry is one T cell receptor beta chain. Only in-frame clones appear in the TCRdb table, and some are missing; sequencing was by immunoSEQ multiplex PCR. The profile shows about 130,000 clones, 80% to 90% of them singletons. This entry comes from a study of T cell responses to AZD1222 COVID-19 vaccine. V trimming: 1 base; J trimming: 5 bases; junction bases outside the gene matches: 4. This CDR3 has 14 amino acids. From germline, CDR1 is LNHNV and CDR2 YYDKDF (reference sequence). The sequences come from peripheral blood, collected on day 0 of AZD1222 vaccination. The genes are TRBV15 and TRBJ2-5; 7 nucleotides align to TRBD1. The source is an adult in good health. In nucleotides, the CDR3 is TGTGCCACCAGCAGAGGACAGGGCTTGGAGACCCAGTACTTC. Translating it yields CATSRGQGLETQYF.